One TCR beta chain is described in this entry. TCRdb used MiXCR to reprocess the 5' RACE reads, holding one entry per CDR3 protein. Seen here are about 110,000 distinct CDR3 sequences, about 12% observed once, and the top ten hold around 3%. The source of the sample is a study of early T cells in non-severe SARS-CoV-2 infection. This CDR3 has 18 amino acids. J was trimmed by 1 base and V by 1 base; bases with no gene match: 9. Per the germline V gene, CDR1 is DFQATT and CDR2 is SNEGSKA (reference sequence). This chain joins TRBV20-1 and TRBJ2-1; 11 bases align to TRBD2. The sequence derives from an adult who was a healthcare worker with PCR-confirmed SARS-CoV-2 infection or an uninfected control (not recorded which). Input material: whole blood. The CDR3 sequence is CSARAIAGGPLSYNEQFF. The CDR3 DNA reads TGCAGTGCTAGAGCCATAGCGGGAGGGCCATTATCCTACAATGAGCAGTTCTTC.